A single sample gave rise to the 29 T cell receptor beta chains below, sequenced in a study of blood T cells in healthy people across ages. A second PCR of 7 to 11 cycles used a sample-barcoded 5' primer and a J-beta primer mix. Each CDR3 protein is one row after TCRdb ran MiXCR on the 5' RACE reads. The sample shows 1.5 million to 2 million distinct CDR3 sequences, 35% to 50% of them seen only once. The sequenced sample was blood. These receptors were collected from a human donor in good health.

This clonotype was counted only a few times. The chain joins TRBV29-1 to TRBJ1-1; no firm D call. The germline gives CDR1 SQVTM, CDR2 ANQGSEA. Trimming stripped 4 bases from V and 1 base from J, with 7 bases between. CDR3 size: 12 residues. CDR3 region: CSVVYQNTEAFF. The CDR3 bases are TGCAGCGTTGTGTATCAGAACACTGAAGCTTTCTTT.

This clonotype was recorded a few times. Here the CDR3 reads CASSLMGEQYF. The CDR3 DNA follows: TGTGCCAGCAGCTTAATGGGCGAGCAGTACTTC. V gene TRBV7-9 combines with J gene TRBJ2-4, with D unresolved. The better agreement between TRBJ2-7 and the DNA end casts doubt on the J call. The germline V gene has CDR1 SEHNR and CDR2 FQNEAQ (reference sequence). CDR3 length: 11 amino acids.

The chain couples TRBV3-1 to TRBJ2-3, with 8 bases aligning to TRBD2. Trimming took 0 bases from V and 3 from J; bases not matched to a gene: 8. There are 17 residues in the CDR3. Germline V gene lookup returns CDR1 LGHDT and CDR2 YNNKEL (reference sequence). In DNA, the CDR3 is TGTGCCAGCAGCCAAGAACAAGCGGGGGTATCGACAGATACGCAGTATTTT. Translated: CASSQEQAGVSTDTQYF.

The CDR3, as DNA: TGTGCCATCAGTGGGGGACAGCTGAACACTGAAGCTTTCTTT. This sequence encodes CAISGGQLNTEAFF. The V and J genes are TRBV10-3 and TRBJ1-1; 7 positions match TRBD1. The CDR3 contains 14 residues. Germline trimming cut 4 bases from V and 0 bases from J; bases unmatched to any gene: 2. Germline CDR1 is ENHRY and CDR2 is SYGVKD.

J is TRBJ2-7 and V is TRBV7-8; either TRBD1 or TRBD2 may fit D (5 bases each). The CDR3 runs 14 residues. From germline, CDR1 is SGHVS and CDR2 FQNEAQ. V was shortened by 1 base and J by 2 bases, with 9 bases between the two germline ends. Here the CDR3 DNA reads TGTGCCAGCAGCTTAGTGCAGGGACCCTACGAGCAGTACTTC. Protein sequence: CASSLVQGPYEQYF.

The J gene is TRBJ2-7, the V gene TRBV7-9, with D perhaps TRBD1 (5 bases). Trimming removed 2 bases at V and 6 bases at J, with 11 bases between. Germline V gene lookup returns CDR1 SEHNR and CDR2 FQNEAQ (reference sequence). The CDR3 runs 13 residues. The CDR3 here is CASSLQGYSEQYF. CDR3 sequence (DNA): TGTGCCAGCAGCTTACAGGGTTATAGCGAGCAGTACTTC.

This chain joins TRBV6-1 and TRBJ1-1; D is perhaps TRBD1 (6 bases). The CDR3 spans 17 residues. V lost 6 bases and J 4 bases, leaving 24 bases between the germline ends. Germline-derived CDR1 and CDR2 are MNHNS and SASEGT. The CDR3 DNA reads TGTGCCAGCAGGAATAGTGCTAAGGGGGGGTCAACCACTGAAGCTTTCTTT. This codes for CASRNSAKGGSTTEAFF.

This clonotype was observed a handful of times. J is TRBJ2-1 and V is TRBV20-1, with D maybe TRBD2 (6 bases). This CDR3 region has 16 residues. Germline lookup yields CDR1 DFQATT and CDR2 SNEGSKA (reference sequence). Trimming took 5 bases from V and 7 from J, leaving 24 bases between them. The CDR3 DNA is TGCAGTGCTGGGGGGTGGGACTCCTTGGGAAGTAATGAGCAGTTCTTC. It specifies CSAGGWDSLGSNEQFF.

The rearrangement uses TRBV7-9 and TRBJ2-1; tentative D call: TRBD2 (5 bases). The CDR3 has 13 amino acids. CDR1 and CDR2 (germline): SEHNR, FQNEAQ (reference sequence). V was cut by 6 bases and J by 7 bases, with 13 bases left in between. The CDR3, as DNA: TGTGCCAGCAGTTTTCCACTAGAGAATGAGCAGTTCTTC. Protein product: CASSFPLENEQFF.

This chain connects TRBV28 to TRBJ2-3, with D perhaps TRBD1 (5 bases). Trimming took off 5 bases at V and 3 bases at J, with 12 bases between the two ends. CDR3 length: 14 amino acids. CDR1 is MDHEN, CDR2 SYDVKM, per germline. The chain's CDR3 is CASSKGMETDTQYF. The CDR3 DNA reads TGTGCCAGCAGTAAGGGGATGGAAACAGATACGCAGTATTTT.

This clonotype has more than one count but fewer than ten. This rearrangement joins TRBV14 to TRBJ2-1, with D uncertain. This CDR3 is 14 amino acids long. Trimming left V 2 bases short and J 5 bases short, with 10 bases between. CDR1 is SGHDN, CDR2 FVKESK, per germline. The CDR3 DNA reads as TGTGCCAGCAGCCAATTCTGGGCCGACAATGAGCAGTTCTTC. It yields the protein CASSQFWADNEQFF.

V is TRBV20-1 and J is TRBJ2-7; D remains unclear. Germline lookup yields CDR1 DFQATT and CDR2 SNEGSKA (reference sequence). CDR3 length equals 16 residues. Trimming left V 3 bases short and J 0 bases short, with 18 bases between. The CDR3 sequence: CSASLFGRRTSYEQYF. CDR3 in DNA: TGCAGTGCTAGCCTTTTTGGTCGCAGAACCTCCTACGAGCAGTACTTC.

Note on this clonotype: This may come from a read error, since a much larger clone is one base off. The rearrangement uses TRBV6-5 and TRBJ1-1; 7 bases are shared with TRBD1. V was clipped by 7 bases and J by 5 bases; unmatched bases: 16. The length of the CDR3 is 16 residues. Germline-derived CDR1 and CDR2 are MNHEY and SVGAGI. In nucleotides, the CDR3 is TGTGCCAGCACCACAGGACAGGAGGCGCGTGGTACTGAAGCTTTCTTT. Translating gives CASTTGQEARGTEAFF.

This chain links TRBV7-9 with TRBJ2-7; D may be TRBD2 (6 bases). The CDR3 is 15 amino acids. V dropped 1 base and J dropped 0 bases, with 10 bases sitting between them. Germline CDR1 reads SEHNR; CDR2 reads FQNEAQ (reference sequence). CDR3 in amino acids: CASSLVAGLSYEQYF. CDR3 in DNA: TGTGCCAGCAGCTTAGTGGCGGGGCTCTCCTACGAGCAGTACTTC. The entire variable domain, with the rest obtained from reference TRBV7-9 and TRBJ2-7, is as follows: DTGVSQNPRHKITKRGQNVTFRCDPISEHNRLYWYRQTLGQGPEFLTYFQNEAQLEKSRLLSDRFSAERPKGSFSTLEIQRTEQGDSAMYLCASSLVAGLSYEQYFGPGTRLTVT.

CDR3 bases: TGTGCCAGCAGCCAAGCCGGGTTCGGAGGTGAAGCTTTCTTT. It translates to CASSQAGFGGEAFF. The rearrangement joins TRBV4-2 to TRBJ1-1, with D uncertain. Between the trimmed V and J ends, which lost 1 base and 7 bases, there was a span of 13 bases. The germline V gene encodes CDR1 LGHNA and CDR2 YNFKEQ. The CDR3 loop spans 14 amino acids.

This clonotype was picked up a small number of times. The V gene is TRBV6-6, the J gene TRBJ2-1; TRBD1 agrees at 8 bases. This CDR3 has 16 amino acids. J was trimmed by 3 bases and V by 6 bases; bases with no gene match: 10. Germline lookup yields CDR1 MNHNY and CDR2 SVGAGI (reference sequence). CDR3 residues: CASSPATGAGYNEQFF. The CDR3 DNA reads TGTGCCAGCAGCCCCGCGACAGGGGCGGGCTACAATGAGCAGTTCTTC.

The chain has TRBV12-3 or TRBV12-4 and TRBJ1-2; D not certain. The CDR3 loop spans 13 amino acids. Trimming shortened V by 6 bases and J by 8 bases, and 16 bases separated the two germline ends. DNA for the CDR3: TGTGCCAGCAGCCTCGGACCGTATGAGGGCTACACCTTC. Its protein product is CASSLGPYEGYTF.

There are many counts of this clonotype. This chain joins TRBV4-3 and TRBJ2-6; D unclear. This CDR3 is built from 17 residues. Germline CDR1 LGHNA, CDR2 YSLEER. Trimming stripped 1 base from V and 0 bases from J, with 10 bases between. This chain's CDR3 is CASSQATRSSGANVLTF. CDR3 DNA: TGCGCCAGCAGCCAAGCGACAAGAAGCTCTGGGGCCAACGTCCTGACTTTC.

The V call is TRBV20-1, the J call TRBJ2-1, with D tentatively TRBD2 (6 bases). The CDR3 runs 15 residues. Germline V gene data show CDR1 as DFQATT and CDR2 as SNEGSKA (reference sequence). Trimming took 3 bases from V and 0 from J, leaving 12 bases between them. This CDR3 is CSASRDFSSYNEQFF. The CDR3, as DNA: TGCAGTGCTAGCCGGGACTTCAGCTCCTACAATGAGCAGTTCTTC.

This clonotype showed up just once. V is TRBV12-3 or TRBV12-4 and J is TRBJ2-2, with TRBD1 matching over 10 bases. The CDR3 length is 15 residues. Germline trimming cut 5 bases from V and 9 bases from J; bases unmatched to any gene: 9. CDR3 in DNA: TGTGCCAGCAGTCCCCTGGGACAGGGGTACCGGGAGCTGTTTTTT. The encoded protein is CASSPLGQGYRELFF.

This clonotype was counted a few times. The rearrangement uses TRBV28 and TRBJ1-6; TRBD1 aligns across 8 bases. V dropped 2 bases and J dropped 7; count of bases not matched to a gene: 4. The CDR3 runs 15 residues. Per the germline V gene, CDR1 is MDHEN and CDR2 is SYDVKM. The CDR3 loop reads CASSLAQGGNSPLHF. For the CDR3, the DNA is TGTGCCAGCAGTTTAGCACAGGGGGGGAATTCACCCCTCCACTTT.

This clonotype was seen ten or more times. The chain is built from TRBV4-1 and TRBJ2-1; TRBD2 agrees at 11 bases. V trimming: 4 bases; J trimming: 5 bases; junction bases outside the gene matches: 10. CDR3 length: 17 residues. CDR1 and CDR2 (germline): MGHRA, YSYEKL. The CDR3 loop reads CASSLISTSGGNNEQFF. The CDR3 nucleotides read TGCGCCAGCAGCCTTATTAGTACTAGCGGGGGAAACAATGAGCAGTTCTTC.

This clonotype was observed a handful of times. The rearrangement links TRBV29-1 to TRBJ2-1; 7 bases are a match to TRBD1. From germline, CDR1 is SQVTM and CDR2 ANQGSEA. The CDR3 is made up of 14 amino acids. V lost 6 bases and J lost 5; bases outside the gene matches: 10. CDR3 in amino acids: CSVAGTVLDNEQFF. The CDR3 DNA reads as TGCAGCGTGGCCGGGACAGTGCTCGACAATGAGCAGTTCTTC.

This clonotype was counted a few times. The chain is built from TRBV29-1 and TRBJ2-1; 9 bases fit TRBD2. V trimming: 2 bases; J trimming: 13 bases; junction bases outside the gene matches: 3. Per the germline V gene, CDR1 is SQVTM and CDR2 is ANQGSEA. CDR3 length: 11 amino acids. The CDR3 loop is CSVESGGTQFF. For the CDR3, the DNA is TGCAGCGTTGAAAGCGGGGGGACCCAGTTCTTC.

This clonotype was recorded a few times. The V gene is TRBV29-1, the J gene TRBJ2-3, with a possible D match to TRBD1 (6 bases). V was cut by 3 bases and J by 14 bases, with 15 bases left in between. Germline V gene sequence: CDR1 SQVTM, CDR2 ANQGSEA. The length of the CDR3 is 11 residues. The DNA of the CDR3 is TGCAGCGTTGATGAACAGGGCGTGCCGTATTTT. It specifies CSVDEQGVPYF.

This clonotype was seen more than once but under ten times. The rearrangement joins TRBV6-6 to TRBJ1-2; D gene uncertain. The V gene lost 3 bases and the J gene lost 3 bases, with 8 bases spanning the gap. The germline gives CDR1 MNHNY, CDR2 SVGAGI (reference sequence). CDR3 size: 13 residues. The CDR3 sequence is CASSYGSHYGYTF. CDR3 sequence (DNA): TGTGCCAGCAGTTATGGGTCTCACTATGGCTACACCTTC.

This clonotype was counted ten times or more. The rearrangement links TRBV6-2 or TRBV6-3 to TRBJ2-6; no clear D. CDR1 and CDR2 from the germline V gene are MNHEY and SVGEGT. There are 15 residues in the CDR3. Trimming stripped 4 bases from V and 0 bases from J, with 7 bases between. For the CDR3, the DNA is TGTGCCAGCAGTTCCAGCAGCTCTGGGGCCAACGTCCTGACTTTC. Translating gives CASSSSSSGANVLTF.

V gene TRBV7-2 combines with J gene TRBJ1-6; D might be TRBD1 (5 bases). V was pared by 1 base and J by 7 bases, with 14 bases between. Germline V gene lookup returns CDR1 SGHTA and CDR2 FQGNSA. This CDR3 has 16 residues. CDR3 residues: CASSLGGGDVNSPLHF. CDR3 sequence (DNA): TGTGCCAGCAGCTTAGGGGGCGGTGATGTCAATTCACCCCTCCACTTT.

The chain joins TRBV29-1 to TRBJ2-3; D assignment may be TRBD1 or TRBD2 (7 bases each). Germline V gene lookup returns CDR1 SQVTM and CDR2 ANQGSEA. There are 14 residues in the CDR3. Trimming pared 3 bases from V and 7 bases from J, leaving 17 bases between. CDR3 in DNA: TGCAGCGTTGACAGGGGGGGTGCCGGCTATACGCAGTATTTT. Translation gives CSVDRGGAGYTQYF.